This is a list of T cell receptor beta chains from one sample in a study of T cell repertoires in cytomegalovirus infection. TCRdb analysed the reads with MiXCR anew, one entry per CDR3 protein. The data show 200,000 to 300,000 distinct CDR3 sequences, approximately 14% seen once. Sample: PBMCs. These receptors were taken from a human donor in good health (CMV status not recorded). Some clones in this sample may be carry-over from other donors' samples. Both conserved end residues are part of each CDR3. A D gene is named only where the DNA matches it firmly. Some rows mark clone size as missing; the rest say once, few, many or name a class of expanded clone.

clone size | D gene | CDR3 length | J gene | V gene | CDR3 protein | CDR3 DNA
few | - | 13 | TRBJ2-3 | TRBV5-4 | CASAPEFTDTQYF | TGTGCCAGCGCACCGGAGTTCACAGATACGCAGTATTTT
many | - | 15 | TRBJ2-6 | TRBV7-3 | CASSPAETGANVLTF | TGTGCCAGCAGCCCGGCCGAAACTGGGGCCAACGTCCTGACTTTC
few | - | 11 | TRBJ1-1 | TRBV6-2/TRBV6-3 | CASRVQGRAFF | TGTGCCAGCAGAGTACAGGGAAGAGCTTTCTTT
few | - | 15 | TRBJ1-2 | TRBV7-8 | CASSLAGGLGYGYTF | TGTGCCAGCAGCTTAGCGGGGGGTTTGGGCTATGGCTACACCTTC
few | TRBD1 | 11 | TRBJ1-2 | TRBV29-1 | CSLGTGEGYTF | TGCAGCTTGGGGACAGGGGAGGGCTACACCTTC
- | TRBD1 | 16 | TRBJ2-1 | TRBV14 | CASSQVGQLPYNEQFF | TGTGCCAGCAGCCAAGTGGGACAGTTGCCCTACAATGAGCAGTTCTTC
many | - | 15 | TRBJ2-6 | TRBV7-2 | CASSSPRSGANVLTF | TGTGCCAGCAGCTCTCCCCGATCCGGGGCCAACGTCCTGACTTTC
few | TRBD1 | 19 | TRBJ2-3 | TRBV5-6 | CASSRSLTLTGGVADTQYF | TGTGCCAGCAGCCGATCCCTGACACTGACAGGGGGCGTAGCAGATACGCAGTATTTT
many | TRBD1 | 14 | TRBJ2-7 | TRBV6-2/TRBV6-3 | CASKRDRASYEQYF | TGTGCCAGCAAACGGGACAGGGCCTCCTACGAGCAGTACTTC
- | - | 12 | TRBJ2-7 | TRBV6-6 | CASNNKGYEQYF | TGTGCCAGCAACAATAAGGGATACGAGCAGTACTTC
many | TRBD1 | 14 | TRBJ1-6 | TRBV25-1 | CASSWDRDGSPLHF | TGTGCCAGCAGTTGGGACAGGGATGGTTCACCCCTCCACTTT
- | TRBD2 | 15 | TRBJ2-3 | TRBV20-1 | CSAREGLAATDTQYF | TGCAGTGCTAGGGAGGGACTAGCGGCCACAGATACGCAGTATTTT
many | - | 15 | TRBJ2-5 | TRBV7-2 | CASSPLGTTKETQYF | TGTGCCAGCAGTCCTCTGGGGACAACGAAAGAGACCCAGTACTTC
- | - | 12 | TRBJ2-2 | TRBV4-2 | CASGQRVGELFF | TGTGCCAGCGGACAGAGGGTCGGGGAGCTGTTTTTT
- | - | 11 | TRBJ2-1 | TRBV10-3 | CAISEVRGLFF | TGTGCCATCAGTGAGGTGAGAGGTCTGTTCTTC
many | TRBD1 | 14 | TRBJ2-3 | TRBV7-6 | CASSWTGDTDTQYF | TGTGCCAGCAGCTGGACAGGGGACACAGATACGCAGTATTTT
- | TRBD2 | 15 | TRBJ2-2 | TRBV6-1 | CASSPSGGRTGELFF | TGTGCCAGCAGTCCTAGCGGGGGACGGACCGGGGAGCTGTTTTTT